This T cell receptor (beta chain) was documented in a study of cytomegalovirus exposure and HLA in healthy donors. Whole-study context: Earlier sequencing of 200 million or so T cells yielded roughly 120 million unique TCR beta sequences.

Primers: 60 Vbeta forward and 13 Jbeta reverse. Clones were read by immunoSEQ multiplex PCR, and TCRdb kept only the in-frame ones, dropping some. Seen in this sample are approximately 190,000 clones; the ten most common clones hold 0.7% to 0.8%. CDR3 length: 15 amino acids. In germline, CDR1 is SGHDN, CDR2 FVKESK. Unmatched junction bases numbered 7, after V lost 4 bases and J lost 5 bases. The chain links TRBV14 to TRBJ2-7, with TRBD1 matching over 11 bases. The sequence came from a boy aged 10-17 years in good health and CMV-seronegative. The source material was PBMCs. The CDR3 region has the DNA TGTGCCAGCAGCCTCCGGGACAGGGGGGTCGACGAGCAGTACTTC. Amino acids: CASSLRDRGVDEQYF.